Listed here are 7 T cell receptor beta chains from one sample, sequenced in a study of cytomegalovirus exposure and HLA in healthy donors. Use of 60 Vbeta and 13 Jbeta primers characterized the PCR. Assay used: immunoSEQ multiplex PCR; TCRdb lists only in-frame clones, some missing. The data hold about 140,000 clones, with roughly 70% observed a single time. Sequences were obtained from PBMCs. Receptors were obtained from a man aged 30 to 39 in good health and CMV-seronegative.

The CDR3 DNA is TGTGCCAGCCGGGGGCCCAGGGGGCGAGAACAGCCCCAGCATTTT. It codes for CASRGPRGREQPQHF. The V and J genes are TRBV6-5 and TRBJ1-5, with 8 bases aligning to TRBD1. The CDR3 length is 15 residues. Unmatched junction bases numbered 13, after V lost 8 bases and J lost 7 bases. Germline CDR1 and CDR2: MNHEY and SVGAGI.

The chain carries TRBV5-4 and TRBJ2-7; perhaps TRBD1 as D (6 bases). The CDR3 is 13 amino acids. The V end was cut by 4 bases, the J end by 4 bases, with 12 bases between. From germline, CDR1 is SGHNT and CDR2 YYREEE (reference sequence). In DNA, the CDR3 is TGTGCCAGCAGCCCGAAGGACAGATACGAGCAGTACTTC. Its protein is CASSPKDRYEQYF.

This sequence joins TRBV27 and TRBJ1-2, with TRBD1 matching 8 bases. CDR1 is MNHEY and CDR2 is SMNVEV in the germline V gene (reference sequence). This CDR3 region has 13 residues. V was clipped by 6 bases and J by 5 bases; unmatched bases: 5. DNA of the CDR3: TGTGCCAGCAGCCCAGGGGGCTGGTATGGCTACACCTTC. The encoded protein is CASSPGGWYGYTF.

This chain connects TRBV5-4 to TRBJ1-1, with 7 bases that match TRBD1. Germline V lookup: CDR1 SGHNT, CDR2 YYREEE (reference sequence). V lost 0 bases, J lost 5 bases, and 4 bases stayed unmatched. CDR3 length: 14 residues. CDR3 region: CASSLGTGETEAFF. For the CDR3, the DNA is TGTGCCAGCAGCTTGGGCACAGGGGAAACTGAAGCTTTCTTT. The full variable domain, completed using reference TRBV5-4 and TRBJ1-1, is ETGVTQSPTHLIKTRGQQVTLRCSSQSGHNTVSWYQQALGQGPQFIFQYYREEENGRGNFPPRFSGLQFPNYSSELNVNALELDDSALYLCASSLGTGETEAFFGQGTRLTVV.

The V call is TRBV6-5, the J call TRBJ2-1, with 8 positions matching TRBD2. Per the germline V gene, CDR1 is MNHEY and CDR2 is SVGAGI. Trimming took 6 bases from V and 6 from J; bases not matched to a gene: 10. The CDR3 is made up of 15 amino acids. This chain's CDR3 is CASSRGGSTFNEQFF. The CDR3 DNA reads as TGTGCCAGCAGCCGGGGGGGGTCAACCTTCAATGAGCAGTTCTTC.

This sequence joins TRBV2 and TRBJ1-2; no firm D call. The CDR3 is 15 residues long. V was pared by 4 bases and J by 0 bases, with 12 bases between. Germline-derived CDR1 and CDR2 are SNHLY and FYNNEI. The CDR3: CASSVANQANYGYTF. As DNA, the CDR3 is TGTGCCAGCAGTGTCGCGAACCAAGCTAACTATGGCTACACCTTC.

V is TRBV4-1 and J is TRBJ2-5, with D tentatively TRBD1 (5 bases). The CDR3 sequence is 16 residues long. Between the trimmed V and J ends, which lost 1 base and 2 bases, there was a span of 14 bases. Germline V gene lookup returns CDR1 MGHRA and CDR2 YSYEKL. CDR3 sequence reads: CASSQGLRGPQETQYF. The CDR3 bases are TGCGCCAGCAGCCAAGGGCTAAGGGGTCCTCAAGAGACCCAGTACTTC.